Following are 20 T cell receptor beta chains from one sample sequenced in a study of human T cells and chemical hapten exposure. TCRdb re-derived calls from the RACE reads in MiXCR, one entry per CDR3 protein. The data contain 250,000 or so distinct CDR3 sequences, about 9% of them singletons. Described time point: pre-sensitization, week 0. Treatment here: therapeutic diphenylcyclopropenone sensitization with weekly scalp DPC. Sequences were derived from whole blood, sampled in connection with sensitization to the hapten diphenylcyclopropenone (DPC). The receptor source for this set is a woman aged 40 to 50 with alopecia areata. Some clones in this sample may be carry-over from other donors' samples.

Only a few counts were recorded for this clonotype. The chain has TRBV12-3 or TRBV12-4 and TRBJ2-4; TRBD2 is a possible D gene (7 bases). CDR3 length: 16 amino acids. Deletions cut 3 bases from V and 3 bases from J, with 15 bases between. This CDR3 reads CASSFGRGLDKNIQYF. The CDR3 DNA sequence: TGTGCCAGCAGTTTTGGGCGGGGGCTAGACAAAAACATTCAGTACTTC.

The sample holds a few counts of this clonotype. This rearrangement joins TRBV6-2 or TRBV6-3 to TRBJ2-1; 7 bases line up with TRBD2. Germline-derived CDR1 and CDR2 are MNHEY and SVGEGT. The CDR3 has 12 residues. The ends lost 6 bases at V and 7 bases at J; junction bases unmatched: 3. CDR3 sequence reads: CASRLASNEQFF. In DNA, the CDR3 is TGTGCCAGCAGACTAGCGAGTAATGAGCAGTTCTTC.

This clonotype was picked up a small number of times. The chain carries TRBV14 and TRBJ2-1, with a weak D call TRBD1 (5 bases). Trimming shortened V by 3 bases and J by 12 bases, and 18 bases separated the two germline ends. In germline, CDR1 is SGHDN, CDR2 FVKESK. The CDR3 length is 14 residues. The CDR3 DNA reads TGTGCCAGCAGCCACTTAGGGGTAGGGCGGTGGCAGTTCTTC. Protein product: CASSHLGVGRWQFF.

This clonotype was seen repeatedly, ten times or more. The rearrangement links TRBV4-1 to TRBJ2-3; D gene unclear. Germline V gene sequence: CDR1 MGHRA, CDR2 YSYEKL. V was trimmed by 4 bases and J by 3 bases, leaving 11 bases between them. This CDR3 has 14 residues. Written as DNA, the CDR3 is TGCGCCAGCAGCCCCCAAGGGATGACAGATACGCAGTATTTT. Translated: CASSPQGMTDTQYF.

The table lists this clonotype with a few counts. CDR3 region: CASFLPGRSYEQYF. The CDR3 nucleotides read TGTGCCAGCTTCTTACCCGGGAGGTCCTACGAGCAGTACTTC. The chain uses TRBV6-2 or TRBV6-3 and TRBJ2-7, with TRBD2 matching 7 bases. Trimming cost V 8 bases and J 1 base; bases outside gene matches: 8. The germline V gene encodes CDR1 MNHEY and CDR2 SVGEGT. The CDR3 totals 14 residues.

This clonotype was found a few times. CDR3 DNA sequence: TGTGCCAGCAGCCGAATTAGCGGGGGCGGAGCCGGGGAGCTGTTTTTT. Its translation is CASSRISGGGAGELFF. The chain uses TRBV7-2 and TRBJ2-2; TRBD2 agrees at 9 bases. The CDR3 covers 16 residues. From germline, CDR1 is SGHTA and CDR2 FQGNSA. Trimming removed 5 bases from V and 6 bases from J; junction bases left unmatched: 10. The whole variable domain, filled in from reference TRBV7-2 and TRBJ2-2, reads GAGVSQSPSNKVTEKGKDVELRCDPISGHTALYWYRQSLGQGLEFLIYFQGNSAPDKSGLPSDRFSAERTGGSVSTLTIQRTQQEDSAVYLCASSRISGGGAGELFFGEGSRLTVL.

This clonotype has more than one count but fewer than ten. CDR3 amino acids: CASSPHTGGDYEQYF. The CDR3 coding sequence is TGTGCCAGCAGTCCCCACACAGGGGGCGATTACGAGCAGTACTTC. This sequence joins TRBV6-2 or TRBV6-3 and TRBJ2-7; TRBD1 aligns across 9 bases. The germline CDR1 and CDR2 sequences are MNHEY and SVGEGT. This CDR3 comprises 15 residues. Trimming cost V 5 bases and J 4 bases; bases outside gene matches: 9.

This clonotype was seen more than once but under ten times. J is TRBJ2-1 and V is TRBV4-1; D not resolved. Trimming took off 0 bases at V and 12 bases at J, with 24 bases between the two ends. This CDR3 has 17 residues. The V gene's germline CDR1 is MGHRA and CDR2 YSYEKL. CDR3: CASSQDPGRFGRVWQFF. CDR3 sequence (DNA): TGCGCCAGCAGCCAAGATCCGGGTCGATTTGGACGGGTTTGGCAGTTCTTC.

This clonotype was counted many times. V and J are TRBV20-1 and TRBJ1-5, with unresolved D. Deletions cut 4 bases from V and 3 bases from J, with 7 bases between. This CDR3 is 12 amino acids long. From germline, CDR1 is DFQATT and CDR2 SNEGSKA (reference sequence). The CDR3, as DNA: TGCAGTGCTAAACAGTTCAATCAGCCCCAGCATTTT. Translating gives CSAKQFNQPQHF.

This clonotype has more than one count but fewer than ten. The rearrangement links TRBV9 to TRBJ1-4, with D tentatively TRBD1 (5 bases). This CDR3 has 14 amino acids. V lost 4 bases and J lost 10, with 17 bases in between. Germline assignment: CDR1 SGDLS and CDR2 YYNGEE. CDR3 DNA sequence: TGTGCCAGCAGCTTAGGAGCGGATAGGGGAAAACTGTTTTTT. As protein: CASSLGADRGKLFF.

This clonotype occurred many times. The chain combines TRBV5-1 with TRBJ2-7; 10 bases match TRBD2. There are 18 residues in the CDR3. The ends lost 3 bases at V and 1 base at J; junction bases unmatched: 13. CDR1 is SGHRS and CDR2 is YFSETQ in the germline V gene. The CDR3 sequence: CASSYRQRLAGNSYEQYF. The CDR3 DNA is TGCGCCAGCAGCTACCGACAGAGACTAGCGGGTAATTCCTACGAGCAGTACTTC.

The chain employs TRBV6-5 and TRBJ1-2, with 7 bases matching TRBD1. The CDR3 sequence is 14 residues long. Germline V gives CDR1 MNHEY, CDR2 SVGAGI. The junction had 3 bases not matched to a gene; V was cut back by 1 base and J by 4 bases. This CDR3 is CASSYLGQFYGYTF. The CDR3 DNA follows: TGTGCCAGCAGTTACTTGGGACAGTTCTATGGCTACACCTTC.

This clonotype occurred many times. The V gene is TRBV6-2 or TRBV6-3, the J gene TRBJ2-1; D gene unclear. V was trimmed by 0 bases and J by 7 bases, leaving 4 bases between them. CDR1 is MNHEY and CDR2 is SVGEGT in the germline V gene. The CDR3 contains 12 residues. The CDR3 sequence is CASSYSGNEQFF. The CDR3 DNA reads TGTGCCAGCAGTTACTCAGGAAATGAGCAGTTCTTC.

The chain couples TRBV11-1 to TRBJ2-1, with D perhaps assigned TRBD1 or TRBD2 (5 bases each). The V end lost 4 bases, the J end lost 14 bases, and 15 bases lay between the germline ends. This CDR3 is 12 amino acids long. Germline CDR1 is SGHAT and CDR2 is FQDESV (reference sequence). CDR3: CASSYDGTEEFF. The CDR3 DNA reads TGTGCCAGCAGCTATGACGGGACGGAGGAGTTCTTC.

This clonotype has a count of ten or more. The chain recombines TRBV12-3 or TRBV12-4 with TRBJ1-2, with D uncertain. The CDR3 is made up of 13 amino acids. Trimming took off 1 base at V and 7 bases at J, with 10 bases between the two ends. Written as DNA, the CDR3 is TGTGCCAGCAGTTTAGGGCAAGATCTTGGCTACACCTTC. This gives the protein CASSLGQDLGYTF.

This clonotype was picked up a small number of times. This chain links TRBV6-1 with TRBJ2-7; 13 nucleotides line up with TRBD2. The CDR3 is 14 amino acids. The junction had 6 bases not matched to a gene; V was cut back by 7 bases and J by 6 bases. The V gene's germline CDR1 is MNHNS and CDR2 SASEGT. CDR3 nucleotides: TGTGCCAGCACTAGACTAGCGGGAGGACTCGAGCAGTACTTC. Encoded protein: CASTRLAGGLEQYF.

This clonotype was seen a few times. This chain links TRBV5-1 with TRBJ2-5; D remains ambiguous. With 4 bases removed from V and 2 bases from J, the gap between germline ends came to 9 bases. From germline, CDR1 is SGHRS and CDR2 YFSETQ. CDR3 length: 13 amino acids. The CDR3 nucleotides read TGCGCCAGCAGCCCAGGTGCACAAGAGACCCAGTACTTC. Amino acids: CASSPGAQETQYF.

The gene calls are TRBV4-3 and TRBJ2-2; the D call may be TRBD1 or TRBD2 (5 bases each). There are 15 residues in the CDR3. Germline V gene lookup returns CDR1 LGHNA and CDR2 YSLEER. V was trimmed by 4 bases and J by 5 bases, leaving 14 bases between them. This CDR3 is CASSLLGASTGELFF. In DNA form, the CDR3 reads TGCGCCAGCAGCCTACTCGGGGCCTCTACCGGGGAGCTGTTTTTT.

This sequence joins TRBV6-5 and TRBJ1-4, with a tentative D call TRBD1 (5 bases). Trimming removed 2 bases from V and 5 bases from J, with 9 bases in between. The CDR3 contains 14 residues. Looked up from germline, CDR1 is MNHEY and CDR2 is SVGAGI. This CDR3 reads CASSYGGRNEKLFF. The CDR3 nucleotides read TGTGCCAGCAGTTACGGGGGTAGGAATGAAAAACTGTTTTTT.

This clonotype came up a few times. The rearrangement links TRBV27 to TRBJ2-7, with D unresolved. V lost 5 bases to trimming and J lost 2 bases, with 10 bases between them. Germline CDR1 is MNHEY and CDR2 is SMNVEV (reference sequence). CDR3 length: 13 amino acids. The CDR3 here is CASSASYTYEQYF. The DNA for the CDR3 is TGTGCCAGCAGTGCCTCATACACCTACGAGCAGTACTTC.